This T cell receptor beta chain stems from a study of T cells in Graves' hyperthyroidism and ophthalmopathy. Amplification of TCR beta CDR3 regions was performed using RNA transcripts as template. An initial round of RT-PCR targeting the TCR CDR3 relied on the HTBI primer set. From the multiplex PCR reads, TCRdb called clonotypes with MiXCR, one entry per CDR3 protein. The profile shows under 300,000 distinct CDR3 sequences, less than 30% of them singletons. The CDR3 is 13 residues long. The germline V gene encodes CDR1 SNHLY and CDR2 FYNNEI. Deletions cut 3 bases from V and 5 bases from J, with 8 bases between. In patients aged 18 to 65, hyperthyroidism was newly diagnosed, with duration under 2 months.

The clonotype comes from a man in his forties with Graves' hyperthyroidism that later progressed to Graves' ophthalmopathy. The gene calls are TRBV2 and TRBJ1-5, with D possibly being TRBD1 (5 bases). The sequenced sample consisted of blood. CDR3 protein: CASSDFRDQPQHF. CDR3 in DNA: TGTGCCAGCAGTGATTTCAGGGATCAGCCCCAGCATTTT.